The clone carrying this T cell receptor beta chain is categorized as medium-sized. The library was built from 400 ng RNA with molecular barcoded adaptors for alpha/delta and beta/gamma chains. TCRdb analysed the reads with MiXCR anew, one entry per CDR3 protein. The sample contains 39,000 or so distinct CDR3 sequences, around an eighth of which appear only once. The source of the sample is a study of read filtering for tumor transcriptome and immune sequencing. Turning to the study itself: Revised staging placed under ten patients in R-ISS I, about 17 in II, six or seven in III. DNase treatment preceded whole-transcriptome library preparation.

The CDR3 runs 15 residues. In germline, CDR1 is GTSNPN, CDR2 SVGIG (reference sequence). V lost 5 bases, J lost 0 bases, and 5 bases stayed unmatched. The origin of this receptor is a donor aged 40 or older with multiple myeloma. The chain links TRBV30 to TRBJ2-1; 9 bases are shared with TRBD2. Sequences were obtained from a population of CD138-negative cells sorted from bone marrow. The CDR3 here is CAWSISGSSYNEQFF. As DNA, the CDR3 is TGTGCCTGGTCTATTAGCGGGAGCTCCTACAATGAGCAGTTCTTC.